Given below is one T cell receptor beta chain in context. Its cognate antigen has yet to be identified. Per-nucleotide qualities are absent, and no much larger clonotype sits a single base away. Collaborating institutions collected whole blood in K2EDTA tubes following their own protocols. For TCRbeta analysis, collaborators shipped samples in one of three forms: frozen whole blood, isolated PBMCs, or DNA extracted from either of those sample types. This sample is part of a study of blood T cell repertoires in COVID-19 (dated by TCRdb to about 2020). At the level of the whole study: The collaborator samples originated in the United States, Italy and Spain and spanned the acute and convalescent phases of COVID-19. Sample metadata almost always included a de-identified subject ID, COVID-19 status, age in years and sex. The samples were drawn from two sources: the first 160 participants of the ongoing ImmuneRACE study, and 950 to 1,500 subjects contributed by 6 global collaborators. The dataset comprised deeply sampled blood TCRbeta repertoires from subjects exposed to, actively infected with, or recovered from COVID-19. Where HLA class I and class II types were available, the types were taken from metadata supplied by the sample provider, not from assay-based typing. The prospective study material was composed of cDNA or gDNA derived from T cells, B-cell-depleted T cells, or PBMCs. The repertoires were released in a freely available public database intended as a resource for research on the immune response to SARS-CoV-2.

Spanning cysteine to phenylalanine, the CDR3 consists of 13 amino acids. Solely the CDR3 DNA is kept, with 39 bases framed from the first base. The trim is 5 bases for V and 9 bases for J, with a gap of 16 bases between the germline ends. According to the germline V gene, CDR1 reads MDHEN and CDR2 reads SYDVKM. The immunoSEQ Assay, a bias-controlled multiplex PCR, was used to amplify TCRbeta CDR3 regions from genomic DNA. The authors' analysis ran thus. The number of nucleated cells in each sample was estimated from the amplification of reference gene primers within the assay. To quantify the absolute abundance of each unique TCRbeta CDR3 rearrangement, sequence reads were collapsed and filtered. Productive Simpson clonality was computed per sample as the square root of Simpson's diversity index over productive rearrangements. In TCRdb, the immuneACCESS table is reduced to in-frame sequences with V and J assigned. These tables do not hold every clone; where another copy was compared, an unresolved V gene accounts for under half, and the others remain unexplained. The V and J calls and clone size were taken over from that table, and D and trimming were inferred from the DNA. Present in this sample are approximately 97,000 clones, about 85% of which were seen just once. The ten top clones hold approximately 4.5% of the sample.

Study-wide conclusions, independent of this receptor: Clinical and demographic metadata were provided uncurated, with the amount varying by source and participant.

Sequenced: peripheral blood. The receptor's source is a man between 60 and 75 years old with acute or convalescent COVID-19. This sequence uses TRBV28 and TRBJ1-2; the D region possibly corresponds to TRBD1 (6 bases align). CDR3 protein: CASSPAAQGSYTF. The DNA sequence is given as TGTGCCAGCAGTCCCGCGGCACAGGGAAGCTACACCTTC.